These 25 T cell receptor beta chains originate from one sample sequenced in a study of CD8+CD57+ T cells in acquired aplastic anemia. Genomic DNA constituted the template upon which TCR beta VDJ and CDR3 profiling was performed. TCRdb called the reads again in MiXCR, with one record for every CDR3 protein. The sample includes more than 150,000 distinct CDR3 sequences, approximately 45% of them seen just once. The source material was sorted CD4+, CD8+, or CD8+CD57+ T cells (not recorded which) from PBMCs. The receptors derive from a human donor in good health.

This clonotype was seen once. The chain combines TRBV5-1 with TRBJ1-3, with 11 bases that match TRBD1. Looked up from germline, CDR1 is SGHRS and CDR2 is YFSETQ. The length of the CDR3 is 15 residues. V lost 4 bases and J lost 3; bases outside the gene matches: 3. CDR3 protein: CASSLDRGLGNTIYF. The CDR3 region has the DNA TGCGCCAGCAGCCTGGACAGGGGGCTTGGAAACACCATATATTTT.

This clonotype was seen many times. The chain carries TRBV7-2 and TRBJ2-2; 8 nucleotides line up with TRBD1. The junction had 7 bases not matched to a gene; V was cut back by 4 bases and J by 6 bases. In germline, CDR1 is SGHTA, CDR2 FQGNSA. This CDR3 spans 15 amino acids. The DNA for the CDR3 is TGTGCCAGCAGCTCATCAACAGGGGGTCCCGGGGAGCTGTTTTTT. Translated: CASSSSTGGPGELFF.

This chain connects TRBV5-1 to TRBJ2-7; TRBD2 might be the D (5 bases). Germline V lookup: CDR1 SGHRS, CDR2 YFSETQ. The CDR3 covers 18 residues. Deletions cut 3 bases from V and 3 bases from J, with 25 bases between. The CDR3 sequence: CASSYTDLTGRRNYEQYF. CDR3 nucleotide sequence: TGCGCCAGCAGCTACACCGACCTAACCGGACGGAGGAACTACGAGCAGTACTTC.

This clonotype was counted at least ten times. The V and J genes are TRBV29-1 and TRBJ2-3, with a weak D call TRBD1 (5 bases). The CDR3 runs 13 residues. Germline assignment: CDR1 SQVTM and CDR2 ANQGSEA. V lost 3 bases to trimming and J lost 5 bases, with 12 bases between them. CDR3 sequence (DNA): TGCAGCGTTGATTTGGCAGGGTTAGATACGCAGTATTTT. It translates to CSVDLAGLDTQYF.

This chain uses TRBV2 with TRBJ2-5, with D uncertain. Germline-derived CDR1 and CDR2 are SNHLY and FYNNEI. V dropped 8 bases and J dropped 1 base, with 5 bases sitting between them. This CDR3 is built from 11 residues. The CDR3 is CASAVQETQYF. The CDR3 coding sequence is TGTGCCAGCGCGGTCCAAGAGACCCAGTACTTC. Supplemented by reference TRBV2 and TRBJ2-5, the full variable domain reads EPEVTQTPSHQVTQMGQEVILRCVPISNHLYFYWYRQILGQKVEFLVSFYNNEISEKSEIFDDQFSVERPDGSNFTLKIRSTKLEDSAMYFCASAVQETQYFGPGTRLLVL.

This clonotype was detected ten times or more. The chain recombines TRBV5-4 with TRBJ1-4; 9 positions match TRBD1. The V and J ends lost 3 bases and 8 bases, in that order; junction bases with no gene match: 8. Germline CDR1 is SGHNT and CDR2 is YYREEE (reference sequence). The length of the CDR3 is 15 residues. The CDR3 here is CASSSGQGRGEKLFF. The CDR3 region has the DNA TGTGCCAGCAGCTCCGGACAGGGGAGAGGGGAAAAACTGTTTTTT. Together with reference TRBV5-4 and TRBJ1-4, the CDR3 gives the full variable domain: ETGVTQSPTHLIKTRGQQVTLRCSSQSGHNTVSWYQQALGQGPQFIFQYYREEENGRGNFPPRFSGLQFPNYSSELNVNALELDDSALYLCASSSGQGRGEKLFFGSGTQLSVL.

This clonotype was seen a handful of times. The chain recombines TRBV27 with TRBJ1-1; D uncertain. The CDR3 length is 13 residues. Trimming removed 3 bases at V and 0 bases at J, with 5 bases between. Germline CDR1 is MNHEY and CDR2 is SMNVEV (reference sequence). CDR3 bases: TGTGCCAGCAGTTTCAAGATGAACACTGAAGCTTTCTTT. It encodes CASSFKMNTEAFF.

The chain uses TRBV2 and TRBJ2-5; D gene unclear. V lost 5 bases and J lost 0, with 4 bases in between. This CDR3 is 12 amino acids long. Germline CDR1 and CDR2: SNHLY and FYNNEI. CDR3 residues: CASSRDQETQYF. CDR3 DNA: TGTGCCAGCAGTCGGGACCAAGAGACCCAGTACTTC.

The chain links TRBV5-5 to TRBJ2-2; 10 bases agree with TRBD1. The CDR3 runs to 16 residues. Per the germline V gene, CDR1 is SGHKS and CDR2 is YYEKEE (reference sequence). J was trimmed by 5 bases and V by 4 bases; bases with no gene match: 8. CDR3 sequence: CASSTPGQGRTGELFF. The CDR3 DNA sequence: TGTGCCAGCAGCACTCCGGGACAGGGGCGGACCGGGGAGCTGTTTTTT.

In its sample, this clonotype was seen a few times. The chain links TRBV7-8 to TRBJ1-1; D uncertain. Germline values: CDR1 SGHVS, CDR2 FQNEAQ. The CDR3 contains 15 residues. The V gene lost 5 bases and the J gene lost 1 base, with 14 bases spanning the gap. Here the CDR3 reads CASSPRPLPNTEAFF. In DNA form, the CDR3 reads TGTGCCAGCAGCCCCCGACCTCTCCCGAACACTGAAGCTTTCTTT.

For this clonotype: At one end, the junction sequence differs from germline, possibly due to a read error. The chain couples TRBV24-1 to TRBJ1-4; D ambiguous. Germline-derived CDR1 and CDR2 are KGHDR and SFDVKD. The CDR3 has 14 residues. CDR3 in amino acids: CASSRNGIGEKLFF. CDR3 nucleotide sequence: TGCGCCAGCAGCCGGAATGGAATAGGTGAAAAACTGTTTTTT.

The chain carries TRBV27 and TRBJ2-2; D is perhaps TRBD1 (5 bases). CDR3 length equals 16 residues. The V gene lost 3 bases and the J gene lost 4 bases, with 15 bases spanning the gap. Looked up from germline, CDR1 is MNHEY and CDR2 is SMNVEV (reference sequence). The CDR3 reads CASSFSGRVITGELFF. The CDR3 DNA is TGTGCCAGCAGTTTTAGTGGCAGGGTTATCACCGGGGAGCTGTTTTTT.

The table lists this clonotype with a few counts. The chain employs TRBV18 and TRBJ2-7; D call uncertain. CDR3 length: 12 amino acids. Germline CDR1 reads KGHSH; CDR2 reads LQKENI. Trimming stripped 3 bases from V and 4 bases from J, with 7 bases between. In nucleotides, the CDR3 is TGTGCCAGCTCACCGGCATCATACGAGCAGTACTTC. Translating it yields CASSPASYEQYF.

The chain recombines TRBV29-1 with TRBJ1-1; TRBD1 aligns across 9 bases. The CDR3 has 16 amino acids. V lost 3 bases to trimming and J lost 6 bases; unmatched junction nucleotides: 14. The germline V gene encodes CDR1 SQVTM and CDR2 ANQGSEA. The CDR3 DNA follows: TGCAGCGTTGATACGGGACAGGGTCGTGGACTACCTGAAGCTTTCTTT. It yields the protein CSVDTGQGRGLPEAFF.

As regards this clonotype: A clone one base away is much larger, so this may be a read error. The rearrangement uses TRBV5-4 and TRBJ2-1; D might be TRBD2 (5 bases). Per the germline V gene, CDR1 is SGHNT and CDR2 is YYREEE (reference sequence). V lost 0 bases, J lost 1 base, and 8 bases lay in between. The CDR3 runs 15 residues. In DNA form, the CDR3 reads TGTGCCAGCAGCTTGGGATGGACTTCCTACAATGAGCAGTTCTTC. Amino acid sequence: CASSLGWTSYNEQFF.

The gene calls are TRBV6-2 or TRBV6-3 and TRBJ2-7; 9 bases align to TRBD2. CDR3 length: 14 residues. Losses at the gene ends were 6 bases for V and 3 bases for J; bases not matched to a gene: 6. Looked up from germline, CDR1 is MNHEY and CDR2 is SVGEGT. The CDR3 region is CASRRTSVGYEQYF. As DNA, the CDR3 is TGTGCCAGCAGACGGACTAGCGTGGGCTACGAGCAGTACTTC.

V is TRBV5-1 and J is TRBJ2-7; perhaps TRBD2 as D (6 bases). The CDR3 length is 12 residues. Trimming pared 1 base from V and 6 bases from J, leaving 8 bases between. Germline values: CDR1 SGHRS, CDR2 YFSETQ. The DNA of the CDR3 is TGCGCCAGCAGCTTGTACGGGGGCGAGCAGTACTTC. This encodes CASSLYGGEQYF.

This clonotype has ten or more counts. CDR3 amino acids: CARPAVYEQYF. DNA for the CDR3: TGTGCCAGGCCGGCGGTCTACGAGCAGTACTTC. V usage is TRBV11-2 and J usage is TRBJ2-7; no clear D. The germline CDR1 and CDR2 sequences are SGHAT and FQNNGV. The V end lost 9 bases, the J end lost 3 bases, and 9 bases lay between the germline ends. The CDR3 runs to 11 residues.

Points on this clonotype: Relative to the germline gene, one junction end is altered; a read error may explain this. This chain connects TRBV10-3 to TRBJ2-1; a weak D match, TRBD1 (5 bases). The CDR3 totals 14 residues. Germline assignment: CDR1 ENHRY and CDR2 SYGVKD. The CDR3 loop reads CAVSTGSPYNEQFF. The CDR3 DNA is TGTGCCGTCAGCACAGGTAGCCCCTACAATGAGCAGTTCTTC.

This clonotype has a count of ten or more. The rearrangement joins TRBV6-1 to TRBJ1-1; D remains unclear. The V gene lost 7 bases and the J gene lost 3 bases, with 6 bases spanning the gap. The CDR3 spans 11 residues. CDR1 and CDR2 (germline): MNHNS, SASEGT. CDR3 in DNA: TGTGCCAGCACCCGACACACTGAAGCTTTCTTT. It yields the protein CASTRHTEAFF.

This clonotype was observed many times. This may arise from a read error, as a much more abundant clone is one base away. The J gene is TRBJ1-6, the V gene TRBV24-1; the D gene is possibly TRBD1 (5 bases). This CDR3 contains 16 residues. CDR1 is KGHDR and CDR2 is SFDVKD in the germline V gene. V lost 9 bases and J 6 bases, leaving 20 bases between the germline ends. The CDR3 nucleotides read TGTGCCACCCATCAGGGCCAGGGATCTGGTAATTCACCCCTCCACTTT. Translation gives CATHQGQGSGNSPLHF.

The rearrangement uses TRBV5-6 and TRBJ2-7; D call uncertain. V was pared by 0 bases and J by 6 bases, with 7 bases between. The CDR3 consists of 12 residues. Germline V gene data show CDR1 as SGHDT and CDR2 as YYEEEE. The CDR3 region has the DNA TGTGCCAGCAGCTTGGCCCTACGCGAGCAGTACTTC. Its translation: CASSLALREQYF.

The chain joins TRBV29-1 to TRBJ1-1; 8 bases agree with TRBD1. V trimming: 4 bases; J trimming: 5 bases; junction bases outside the gene matches: 6. Germline lookup yields CDR1 SQVTM and CDR2 ANQGSEA. CDR3 length equals 13 residues. The CDR3 DNA reads as TGCAGCGTTGTAGGACAGGGAGGGACTGAAGCTTTCTTT. Translating gives CSVVGQGGTEAFF. Using reference TRBV29-1 and TRBJ1-1 for the parts outside the CDR3, the full variable domain is SAVISQKPSRDICQRGTSLTIQCQVDSQVTMMFWYRQQPGQSLTLIATANQGSEATYESGFVIDKFPISRPNLTFSTLTVSNMSPEDSSIYLCSVVGQGGTEAFFGQGTRLTVV.

J is TRBJ2-5 and V is TRBV2; D gene unclear. This CDR3 has 14 amino acids. Looked up from germline, CDR1 is SNHLY and CDR2 is FYNNEI. Trimming pared 3 bases from V and 2 bases from J, leaving 10 bases between. CDR3 sequence: CASSDYWVQETQYF. DNA of the CDR3: TGTGCCAGCAGTGACTATTGGGTTCAAGAGACCCAGTACTTC.

This chain uses TRBV24-1 with TRBJ2-5, with 10 bases aligning to TRBD2. The junction had 4 bases not matched to a gene; V was cut back by 5 bases and J by 2 bases. This CDR3 has 15 residues. Germline V CDR1 and CDR2: KGHDR, SFDVKD. CDR3 DNA sequence: TGTGCCACCAGTGGGGGACTAGCGAGTCAAGAGACCCAGTACTTC. This codes for CATSGGLASQETQYF.